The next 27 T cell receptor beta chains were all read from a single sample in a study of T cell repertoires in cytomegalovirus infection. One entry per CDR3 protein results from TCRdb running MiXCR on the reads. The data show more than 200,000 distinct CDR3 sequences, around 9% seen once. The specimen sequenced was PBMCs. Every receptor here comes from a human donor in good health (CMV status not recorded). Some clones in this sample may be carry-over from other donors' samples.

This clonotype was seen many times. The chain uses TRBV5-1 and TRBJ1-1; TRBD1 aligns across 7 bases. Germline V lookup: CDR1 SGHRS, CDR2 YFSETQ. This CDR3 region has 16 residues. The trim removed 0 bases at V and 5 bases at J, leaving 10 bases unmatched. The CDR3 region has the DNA TGCGCCAGCAGCTTGGTACACAGGGGCCGAACGACTGAAGCTTTCTTT. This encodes CASSLVHRGRTTEAFF.

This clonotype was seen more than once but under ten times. The CDR3 sequence is CASRRTGAEQYF. The CDR3 DNA follows: TGTGCCAGCAGGAGGACAGGGGCCGAGCAGTACTTC. The V call is TRBV12-3 or TRBV12-4, the J call TRBJ2-7; 9 bases match TRBD1. Losses at the gene ends were 6 bases for V and 6 bases for J; bases not matched to a gene: 3. CDR3 length equals 12 residues.

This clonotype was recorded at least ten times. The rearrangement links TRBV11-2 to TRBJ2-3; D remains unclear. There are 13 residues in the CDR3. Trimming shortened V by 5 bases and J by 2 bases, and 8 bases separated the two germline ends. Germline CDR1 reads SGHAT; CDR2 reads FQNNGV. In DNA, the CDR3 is TGTGCCAGCAGCCTCTACGTCACAGATACGCAGTATTTT. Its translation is CASSLYVTDTQYF.

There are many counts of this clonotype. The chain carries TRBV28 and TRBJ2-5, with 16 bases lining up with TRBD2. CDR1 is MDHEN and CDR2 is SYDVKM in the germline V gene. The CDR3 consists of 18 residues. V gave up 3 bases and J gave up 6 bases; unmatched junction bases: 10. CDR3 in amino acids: CASSFQGGTSGRGKTQYF. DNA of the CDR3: TGTGCCAGCAGTTTCCAGGGAGGGACTAGCGGGAGGGGGAAGACCCAGTACTTC.

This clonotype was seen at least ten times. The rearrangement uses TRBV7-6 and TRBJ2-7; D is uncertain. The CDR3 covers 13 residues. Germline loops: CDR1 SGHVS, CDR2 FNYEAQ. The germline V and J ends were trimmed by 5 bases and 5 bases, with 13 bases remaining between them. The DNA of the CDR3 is TGTGCCAGCAGCCCTAGGGTTGGGAACGAGCAGTACTTC. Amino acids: CASSPRVGNEQYF.

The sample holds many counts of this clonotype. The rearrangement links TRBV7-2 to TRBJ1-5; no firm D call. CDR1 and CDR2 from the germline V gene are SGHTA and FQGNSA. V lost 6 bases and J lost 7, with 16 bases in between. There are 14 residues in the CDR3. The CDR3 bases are TGTGCCAGCAGTCCCGGTAGCAGTTCCCAGCCCCAGCATTTT. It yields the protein CASSPGSSSQPQHF.

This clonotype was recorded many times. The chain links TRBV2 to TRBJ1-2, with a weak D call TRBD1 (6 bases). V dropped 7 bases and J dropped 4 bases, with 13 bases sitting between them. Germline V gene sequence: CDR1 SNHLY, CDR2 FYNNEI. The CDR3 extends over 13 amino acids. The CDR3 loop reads CASTRQEIYGYTF. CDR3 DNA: TGTGCCAGCACACGACAGGAGATCTATGGCTACACCTTC.

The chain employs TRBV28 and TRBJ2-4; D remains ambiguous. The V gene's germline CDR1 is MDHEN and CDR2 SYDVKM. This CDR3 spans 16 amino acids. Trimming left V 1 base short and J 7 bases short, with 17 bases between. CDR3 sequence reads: CASSLSLTPPENIQYF. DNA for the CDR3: TGTGCCAGCAGTTTATCCTTAACGCCCCCCGAGAACATTCAGTACTTC.

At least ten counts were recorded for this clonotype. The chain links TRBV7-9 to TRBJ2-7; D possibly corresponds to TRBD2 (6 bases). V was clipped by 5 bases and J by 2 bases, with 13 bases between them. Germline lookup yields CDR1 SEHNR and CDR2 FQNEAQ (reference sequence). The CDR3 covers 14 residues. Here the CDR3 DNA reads TGTGCCAGCAGCAACCGGGACTTCGCCTACGAGCAGTACTTC. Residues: CASSNRDFAYEQYF.

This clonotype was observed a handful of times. CDR3 protein: CATIDRAGANVLTF. For the CDR3, the DNA is TGTGCCACCATCGACAGGGCTGGGGCCAACGTCCTGACTTTC. The chain carries TRBV19 and TRBJ2-6; 7 nucleotides align to TRBD1. CDR3 length: 14 residues. The V gene's germline CDR1 is LNHDA and CDR2 SQIVND (reference sequence). The V and J ends lost 10 bases and 2 bases, in that order; junction bases with no gene match: 5.

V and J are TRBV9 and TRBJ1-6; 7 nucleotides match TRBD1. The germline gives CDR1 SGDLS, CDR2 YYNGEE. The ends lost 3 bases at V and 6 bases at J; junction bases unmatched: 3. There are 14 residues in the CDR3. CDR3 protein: CASSASGGNSPLHF. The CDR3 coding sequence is TGTGCCAGCAGCGCGTCAGGGGGTAATTCACCCCTCCACTTT.

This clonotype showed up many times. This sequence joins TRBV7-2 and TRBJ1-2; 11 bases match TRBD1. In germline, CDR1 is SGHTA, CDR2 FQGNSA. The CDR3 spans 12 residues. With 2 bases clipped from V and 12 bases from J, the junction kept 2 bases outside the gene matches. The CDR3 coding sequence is TGTGCCAGCAGCTTAAGGACAGGGGGCGACACCTTC. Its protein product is CASSLRTGGDTF.

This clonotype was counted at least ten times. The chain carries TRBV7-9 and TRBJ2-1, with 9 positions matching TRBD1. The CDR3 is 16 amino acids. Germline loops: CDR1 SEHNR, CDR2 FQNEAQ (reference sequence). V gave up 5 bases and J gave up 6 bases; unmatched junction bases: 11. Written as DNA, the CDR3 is TGTGCCAGCAGCACCGCCACCGGGACAGGGACCAATGAGCAGTTCTTC. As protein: CASSTATGTGTNEQFF.

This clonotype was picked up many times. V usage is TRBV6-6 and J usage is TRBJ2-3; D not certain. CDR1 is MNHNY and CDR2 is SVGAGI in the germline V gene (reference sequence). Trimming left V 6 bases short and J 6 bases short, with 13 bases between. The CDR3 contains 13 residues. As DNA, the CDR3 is TGTGCCAGCAGCCCTACTGGAATGGATACGCAGTATTTT. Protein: CASSPTGMDTQYF.

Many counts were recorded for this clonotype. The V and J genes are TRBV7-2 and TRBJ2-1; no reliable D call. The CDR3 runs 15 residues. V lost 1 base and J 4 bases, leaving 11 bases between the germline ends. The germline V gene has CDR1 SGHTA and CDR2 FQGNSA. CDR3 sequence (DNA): TGTGCCAGCAGCTTAGAGGTCTCCGGGTACAATGAGCAGTTCTTC. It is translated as CASSLEVSGYNEQFF.

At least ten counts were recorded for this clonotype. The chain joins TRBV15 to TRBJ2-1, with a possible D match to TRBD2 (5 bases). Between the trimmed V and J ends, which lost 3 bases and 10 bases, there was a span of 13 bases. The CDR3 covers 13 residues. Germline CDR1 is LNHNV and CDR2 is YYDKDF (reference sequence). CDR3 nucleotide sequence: TGTGCCACCAGCAGTAGCGCAGGAGAGGAGCAGTTCTTC. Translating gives CATSSSAGEEQFF.

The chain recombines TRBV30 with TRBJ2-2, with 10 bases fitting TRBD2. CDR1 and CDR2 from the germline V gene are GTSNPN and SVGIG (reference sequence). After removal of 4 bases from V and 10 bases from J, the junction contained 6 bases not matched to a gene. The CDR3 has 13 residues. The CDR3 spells CAWTKLAGMELFF. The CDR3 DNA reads TGTGCCTGGACCAAACTAGCGGGAATGGAGCTGTTTTTT.

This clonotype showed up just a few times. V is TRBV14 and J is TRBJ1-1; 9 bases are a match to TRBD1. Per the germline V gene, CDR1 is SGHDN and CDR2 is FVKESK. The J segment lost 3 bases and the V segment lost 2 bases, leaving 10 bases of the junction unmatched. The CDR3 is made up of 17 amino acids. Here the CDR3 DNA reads TGTGCCAGCAGCCAAAGAATTGGGACAGGGATGGACACTGAAGCTTTCTTT. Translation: CASSQRIGTGMDTEAFF.

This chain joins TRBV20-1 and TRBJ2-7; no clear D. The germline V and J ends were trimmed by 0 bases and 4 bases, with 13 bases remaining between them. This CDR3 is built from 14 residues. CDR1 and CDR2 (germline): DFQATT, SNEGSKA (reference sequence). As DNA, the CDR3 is TGCAGTGCTAGAGATGGACGGTTCGGGTACGAGCAGTACTTC. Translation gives CSARDGRFGYEQYF.

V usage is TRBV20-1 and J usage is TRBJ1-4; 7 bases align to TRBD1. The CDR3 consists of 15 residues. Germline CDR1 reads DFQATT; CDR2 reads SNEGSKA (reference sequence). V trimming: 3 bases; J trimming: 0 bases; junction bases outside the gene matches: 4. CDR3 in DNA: TGCAGTGCTAGCCTTACAGGGGCAACTAATGAAAAACTGTTTTTT. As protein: CSASLTGATNEKLFF.

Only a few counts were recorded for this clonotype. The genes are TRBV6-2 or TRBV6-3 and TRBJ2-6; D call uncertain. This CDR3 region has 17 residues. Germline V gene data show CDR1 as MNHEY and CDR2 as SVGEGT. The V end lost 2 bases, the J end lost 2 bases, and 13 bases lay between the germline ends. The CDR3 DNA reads TGTGCCAGCAGTTACCGGGTCCTTGTAACTGGGGCCAACGTCCTGACTTTC. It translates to CASSYRVLVTGANVLTF.

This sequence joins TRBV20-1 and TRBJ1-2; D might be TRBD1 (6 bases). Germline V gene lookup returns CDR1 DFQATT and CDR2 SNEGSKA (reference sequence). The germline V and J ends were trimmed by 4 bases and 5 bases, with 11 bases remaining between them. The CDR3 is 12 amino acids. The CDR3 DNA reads TGCAGTGCTAACAGGGACGAATATGGCTACACCTTC. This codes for CSANRDEYGYTF.

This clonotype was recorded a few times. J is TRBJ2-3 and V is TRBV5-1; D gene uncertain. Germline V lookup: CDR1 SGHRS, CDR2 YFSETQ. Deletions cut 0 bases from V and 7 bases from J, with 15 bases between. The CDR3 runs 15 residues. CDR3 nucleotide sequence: TGCGCCAGCAGCTTGGCCGCCGTCAGCTCGAATACGCAGTATTTT. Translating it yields CASSLAAVSSNTQYF.

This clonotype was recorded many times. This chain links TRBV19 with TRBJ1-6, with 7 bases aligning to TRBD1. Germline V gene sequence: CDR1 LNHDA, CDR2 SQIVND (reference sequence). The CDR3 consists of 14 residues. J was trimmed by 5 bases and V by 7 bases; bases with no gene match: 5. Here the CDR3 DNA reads TGTGCCAGTATCGGACAGGAGGATAATTCACCCCTCCACTTT. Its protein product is CASIGQEDNSPLHF.

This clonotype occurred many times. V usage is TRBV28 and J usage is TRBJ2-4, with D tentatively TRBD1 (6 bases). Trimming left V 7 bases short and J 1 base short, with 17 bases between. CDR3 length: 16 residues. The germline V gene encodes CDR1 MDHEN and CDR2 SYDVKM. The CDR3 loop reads CASTGHLEPAKNIQYF. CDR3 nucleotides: TGTGCCAGCACGGGACACCTAGAGCCGGCCAAAAACATTCAGTACTTC.

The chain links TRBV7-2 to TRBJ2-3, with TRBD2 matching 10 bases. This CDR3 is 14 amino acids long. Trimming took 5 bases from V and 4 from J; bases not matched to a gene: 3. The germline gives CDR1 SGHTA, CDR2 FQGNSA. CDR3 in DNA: TGTGCCAGCAGCCCGGGACTAGCGTCAGATACGCAGTATTTT. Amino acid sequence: CASSPGLASDTQYF.

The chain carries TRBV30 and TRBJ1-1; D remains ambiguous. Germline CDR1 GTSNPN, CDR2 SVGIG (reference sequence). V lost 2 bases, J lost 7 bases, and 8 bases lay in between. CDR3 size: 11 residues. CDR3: CAWSQDFEAFF. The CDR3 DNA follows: TGTGCCTGGAGTCAGGACTTTGAAGCTTTCTTT. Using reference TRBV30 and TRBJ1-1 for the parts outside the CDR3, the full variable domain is SQTIHQWPATLVQPVGSPLSLECTVEGTSNPNLYWYRQAAGRGLQLLFYSVGIGQISSEVPQNLSASRPQDRQFILSSKKLLLSDSGFYLCAWSQDFEAFFGQGTRLTVV.